This TCR beta chain was sequenced during a study of shared clonotypes between healthy human individuals. Study in general: There were three CD4 naive, three CD4 memory, two CD8 naive and one CD8 memory plates per donor.

Per the germline V gene, CDR1 is MGHDK and CDR2 is SYGVNS. The CDR3 runs 12 residues. V gave up 4 bases and J gave up 4 bases, with 5 bases separating them. Points on this clone: The sample has other DNA sequences that encode this CDR3 too.

Produced via immunoSEQ multiplex PCR; TCRdb's table is partial and in-frame only. The table records roughly 1,500,000 clones, 95% to 99% of them present only once. V is TRBV25-1 and J is TRBJ1-5; the D is unclear. The TCR was taken from a man aged 25 to 40 in good health. The specimen sequenced was naive CD4+ T cells sorted from blood. Subset meaning: CD45RA+ positively selected. The CDR3 bases are TGTGCCAGCAGTGTGGGGAATCAGCCCCAGCATTTT. Protein sequence: CASSVGNQPQHF.